These 18 T cell receptor beta chains were all obtained from the same sample, sequenced in a study of regulatory T cells in long-lasting Graves disease. Noted time point: newly diagnosed GD, antithyroid drugs for less than 3 months. The TCR library was prepared using RNA isolated from PBMCs. Arm-PCR of CDR3 regions and iRepertoire HTBI primers were the basis on which TCR beta libraries were built. Each CDR3 protein gets one entry after TCRdb re-called the multiplex PCR reads with MiXCR. The top ten clones hold approximately 21% of a sample with around 400,000 distinct CDR3 sequences, around a sixth of them seen once. The specimen was peripheral blood mononuclear cells (PBMCs), collected at new diagnosis, from a patient treated with antithyroid drugs. All receptors derive from a female donor with Graves disease.

Many counts were recorded for this clonotype. CDR3 bases: TGCAGTGCGGGGGAGCCCTCTAACTATGGCTACACCTTC. This gives the protein CSAGEPSNYGYTF. The rearrangement uses TRBV20-1 and TRBJ1-2, with a weak D call TRBD1 (5 bases). The CDR3 loop spans 13 amino acids. The ends were cut back, 6 bases at V and 0 bases at J, with 11 bases in the middle. Germline CDR1 reads DFQATT; CDR2 reads SNEGSKA (reference sequence).

This clonotype has ten or more counts. This chain connects TRBV13 to TRBJ2-7; TRBD1 might be the D (6 bases). The V gene lost 3 bases and the J gene lost 1 base, with 10 bases spanning the gap. Germline CDR1 reads PRHDT; CDR2 reads FYEKMQ (reference sequence). This CDR3 spans 14 amino acids. CDR3 nucleotides: TGTGCCAGCAGCTTCCGGGACACATCCTACGAGCAGTACTTC. It is translated as CASSFRDTSYEQYF.

This clonotype has more than one count but fewer than ten. The chain recombines TRBV12-3 or TRBV12-4 with TRBJ2-5; weak D call: TRBD1 (5 bases). V lost 3 bases and J 6 bases, leaving 17 bases between the germline ends. The CDR3 has 15 amino acids. CDR3 region: CASSLKTDYLQTQYF. The CDR3 DNA follows: TGTGCCAGCAGTTTGAAGACAGATTACCTACAGACCCAGTACTTC.

This clonotype was counted once. CDR3 amino acids: CASSYSPPGTDFMYGYTF. The CDR3 DNA is TGTGCCAGCAGTTACAGTCCACCTGGGACAGACTTCATGTATGGCTACACCTTC. The chain combines TRBV6-7 with TRBJ1-2, with 7 bases matching TRBD1. TRBV6-7 is marked as an open reading frame, function uncertain. J lost 5 bases, V lost 2 bases, and 17 bases had no gene match. The CDR3 has 18 residues.

There are a few counts of this clonotype. The rearrangement joins TRBV7-9 to TRBJ1-4; D gene ambiguous. V shed 3 bases and J shed 8 bases, with 10 bases lying between them. Looked up from germline, CDR1 is SEHNR and CDR2 is FQNEAQ (reference sequence). The CDR3 is made up of 13 amino acids. CDR3 sequence reads: CASSFFALEKLFF. The CDR3 DNA reads TGTGCCAGCAGCTTCTTTGCACTCGAAAAACTGTTTTTT.

This clonotype was observed at least ten times. This rearrangement joins TRBV30 to TRBJ1-5; no firm D call. The CDR3 is made up of 13 amino acids. CDR1 and CDR2 from the germline V gene are GTSNPN and SVGIG (reference sequence). V lost 2 bases and J lost 2, with 7 bases in between. The CDR3 DNA sequence: TGTGCCTGGAGTATGGGTGGCAATCAGCCCCAGCATTTT. Residues: CAWSMGGNQPQHF.

The table lists this clonotype with many counts. The V call is TRBV29-1, the J call TRBJ2-5; D perhaps matches TRBD2 (5 bases). V gave up 0 bases and J gave up 2 bases, with 19 bases separating them. The CDR3 contains 17 residues. Per germline, CDR1 SQVTM and CDR2 ANQGSEA. The CDR3 DNA reads as TGCAGCGTTGAAGATCCTCGGTCACTGACTATTCAAGAGACCCAGTACTTC. Protein sequence: CSVEDPRSLTIQETQYF.

At least ten counts were recorded for this clonotype. The chain combines TRBV5-5 with TRBJ1-1, with D uncertain. V lost 2 bases to trimming and J lost 5 bases, with 13 bases between them. Germline CDR1 and CDR2: SGHKS and YYEKEE (reference sequence). The CDR3 runs to 14 residues. The CDR3 nucleotides are TGTGCCAGCAGCTTACGGGTGAAATGGACTGAAGCTTTCTTT. Protein: CASSLRVKWTEAFF.

This clonotype appeared many times. V and J are TRBV4-1 and TRBJ2-3; no clear D. Germline V CDR1 and CDR2: MGHRA, YSYEKL. V gave up 0 bases and J gave up 3 bases, with 10 bases separating them. The CDR3 is 15 residues long. The CDR3 here is CASSQDQARTDTQYF. The CDR3 DNA sequence: TGCGCCAGCAGCCAAGATCAGGCTAGGACAGATACGCAGTATTTT.

This clonotype was seen repeatedly, ten times or more. The chain has TRBV9 and TRBJ1-2, with no clear D. The length of the CDR3 is 13 residues. Germline-derived CDR1 and CDR2 are SGDLS and YYNGEE. V lost 5 bases and J lost 3, with 11 bases in between. The CDR3 loop is CASRGSGYYGYTF. Written as DNA, the CDR3 is TGTGCCAGCAGGGGCTCGGGGTACTATGGCTACACCTTC.

The J gene is TRBJ2-1, the V gene TRBV7-9; 9 positions agree with TRBD2. The CDR3 runs to 15 residues. Germline assignment: CDR1 SEHNR and CDR2 FQNEAQ (reference sequence). The ends lost 5 bases at V and 4 bases at J; junction bases unmatched: 6. CDR3 in DNA: TGTGCCAGCAGCCCTAGCGGGATTGGGTACAATGAGCAGTTCTTC. Protein product: CASSPSGIGYNEQFF. The full variable domain, rest sourced from reference TRBV7-9 and TRBJ2-1, is DTGVSQNPRHKITKRGQNVTFRCDPISEHNRLYWYRQTLGQGPEFLTYFQNEAQLEKSRLLSDRFSAERPKGSFSTLEIQRTEQGDSAMYLCASSPSGIGYNEQFFGPGTRLTVL.

This clonotype was counted a few times. The chain carries TRBV6-1 and TRBJ2-2; either TRBD1 or TRBD2 may fit D (5 bases each). Germline CDR1 MNHNS, CDR2 SASEGT. V lost 10 bases and J 0 bases, leaving 21 bases between the germline ends. This CDR3 region has 17 residues. DNA of the CDR3: TGTGCCACTTGGGGCAGGGTGAGGGGCCCGAACACCGGGGAGCTGTTTTTT. It translates to CATWGRVRGPNTGELFF.

This clonotype has a count of ten or more. Germline and junction disagree at one end, which may indicate a read error. The J gene is TRBJ1-2, the V gene TRBV12-3 or TRBV12-4; the D is unclear. This CDR3 has 11 amino acids. The CDR3 reads CASSLSGGTVF. DNA for the CDR3: TGTGCCAGCAGTTTATCTGGCGGTACAGTCTTC.

The genes are TRBV19 and TRBJ1-4, with D hard to call. There are 12 residues in the CDR3. V lost 2 bases and J lost 8, with 6 bases in between. From germline, CDR1 is LNHDA and CDR2 SQIVND (reference sequence). The CDR3 DNA reads as TGTGCCAGTAGTATATTTGGAGAAAAACTGTTTTTT. Protein sequence: CASSIFGEKLFF.

The table lists this clonotype with many counts. This chain uses TRBV27 with TRBJ2-5; 10 bases line up with TRBD2. Germline trimming cut 3 bases from V and 0 bases from J; bases unmatched to any gene: 13. The CDR3 has 19 residues. Germline CDR1 MNHEY, CDR2 SMNVEV (reference sequence). For the CDR3, the DNA is TGTGCCAGCAGTTTCCCAGGGCTAGCGGGAGAAGGTTACCAAGAGACCCAGTACTTC. Its translation is CASSFPGLAGEGYQETQYF.

This clonotype was picked up many times. The V gene is TRBV29-1, the J gene TRBJ1-2, with 7 bases matching TRBD1. The CDR3 runs to 11 residues. CDR1 is SQVTM, CDR2 ANQGSEA, per germline. Trimming at V came to 6 bases and at J to 6 bases, leaving 4 bases not matched to a gene. The CDR3 DNA sequence: TGCAGCGTCGACAGGGTAAATGGCTACACCTTC. The encoded protein is CSVDRVNGYTF.

This clonotype was detected ten times or more. The chain joins TRBV28 to TRBJ1-1; D perhaps matches TRBD1 (5 bases). Trimming left V 2 bases short and J 1 base short, with 14 bases between. Germline CDR1 MDHEN, CDR2 SYDVKM. The CDR3 spans 16 residues. CDR3 nucleotides: TGTGCCAGCAGTTTAAGCTTGGGGGTTCCGAACACTGAAGCTTTCTTT. Protein product: CASSLSLGVPNTEAFF.

This clonotype has a count of ten or more. V gene TRBV15 combines with J gene TRBJ1-2; D may be TRBD1 (6 bases). The CDR3 is 15 amino acids. Trimming left V 2 bases short and J 4 bases short, with 14 bases between. CDR1 LNHNV and CDR2 YYDKDF come from the germline V gene (reference sequence). The CDR3 loop reads CATSRKQGLGYGYTF. CDR3 DNA sequence: TGTGCCACCAGCAGAAAACAGGGATTGGGCTATGGCTACACCTTC. The whole variable domain, filled in from reference TRBV15 and TRBJ1-2, reads DAMVIQNPRYQVTQFGKPVTLSCSQTLNHNVMYWYQQKSSQAPKLLFHYYDKDFNNEADTPDNFQSRRPNTSFCFLDIRSPGLGDTAMYLCATSRKQGLGYGYTFGSGTRLTVV.